The clone carrying this T cell receptor beta chain was seen a handful of times. Its specificity is unknown. The data belong to a study of T cell repertoires in cytomegalovirus infection. Study overall: In the study, CMV epitopes included recently identified HLA-C-restricted and well-studied HLA-B-restricted ones.

TCRdb passed the reads through MiXCR, listing each CDR3 protein once. The data hold hundreds of thousands of distinct CDR3 sequences, with about two fifths observed a single time. The CDR3 runs to 16 residues. Trimming cost V 3 bases and J 1 base, with 16 bases left between them. The germline V gene has CDR1 MNHGY and CDR2 SAAAGT. The chain couples TRBV6-8 to TRBJ2-7, with D perhaps TRBD1 (5 bases). This TCR was sampled from a human donor in good health (CMV status not recorded). Some clones in this sample may be carry-over from other donors' samples. Sample: cultured PBMCs, taken from culture after CMV antigen stimulation. This CDR3 is CASSYTPRVGSYEQYF. The CDR3, as DNA: TGTGCCAGCAGTTATACGCCCAGGGTTGGTTCCTACGAGCAGTACTTC.